This TCR beta chain derives from a study of CD8+ T cells in alopecia areata. The study's findings and limits: On tofacitinib, scalp clonality and expanded CD8+ clones among top 100 fell significantly.

Turning to this clone: Its antigen is not identified.

Extraction of RNA preceded its reverse transcription into cDNA, which served as the sequencing template. TCRdb's table, derived via immunoSEQ multiplex PCR, lists solely in-frame clones and lacks some. Here the sample spans about 150,000 clones, around half being singletons. This sample's treatment: oral pan-JAK inhibitor, 5-10 mg twice daily. This receptor was identified in a human donor with alopecia areata. Sequencing used CD8+ T cells sorted from blood, obtained at week 4, from a patient treated with tofacitinib.

CDR3 sequence reads: CASRPWGSSTDTQYF. The CDR3 bases are TGTGCCAGCAGGCCTTGGGGGTCTAGCACAGATACGCAGTATTTT. This chain links TRBV27 with TRBJ2-3; TRBD1 or TRBD2 may be the D gene (5 bases each). Between the trimmed V and J ends, which lost 6 bases and 0 bases, there was a span of 13 bases. Germline loops: CDR1 MNHEY, CDR2 SMNVEV (reference sequence). The CDR3 runs 15 residues.